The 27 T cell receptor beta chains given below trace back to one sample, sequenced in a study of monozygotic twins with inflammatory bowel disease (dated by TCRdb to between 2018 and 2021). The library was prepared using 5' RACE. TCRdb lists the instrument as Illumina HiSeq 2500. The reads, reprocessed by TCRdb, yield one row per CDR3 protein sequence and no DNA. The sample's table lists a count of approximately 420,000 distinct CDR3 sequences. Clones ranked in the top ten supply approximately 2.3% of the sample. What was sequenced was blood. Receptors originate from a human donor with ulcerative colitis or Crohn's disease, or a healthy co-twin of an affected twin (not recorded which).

Here the CDR3 reads CASSVTSYEQFF. This sequence joins TRBV7-2 and TRBJ2-1; TCRdb designates TRBD2, a call that cannot be tested without DNA. Germline V gene data show CDR1 as SGHTA and CDR2 as FQGNSA. CDR3 length: 12 residues.

CDR3: CASSTWTGRVQETQYF. This chain connects TRBV13 to TRBJ2-5; the D call of TRBD1 rests on TCRdb alone, since no DNA is present to check it. This CDR3 region has 16 residues. Germline V gene lookup returns CDR1 PRHDT and CDR2 FYEKMQ (reference sequence).

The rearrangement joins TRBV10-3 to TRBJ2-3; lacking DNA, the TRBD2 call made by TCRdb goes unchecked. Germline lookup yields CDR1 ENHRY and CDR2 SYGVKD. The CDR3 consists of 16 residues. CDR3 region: CAISRTGTSSTDTQYF.

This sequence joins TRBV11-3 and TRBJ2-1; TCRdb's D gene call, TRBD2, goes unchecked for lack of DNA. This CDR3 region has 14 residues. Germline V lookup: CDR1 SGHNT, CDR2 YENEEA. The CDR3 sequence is CASSPGLARNEQFF.

Here the CDR3 reads CASSSGTSDYNEQFF. V gene TRBV11-2 combines with J gene TRBJ2-1; the D call of TRBD2 rests on TCRdb alone, since no DNA is present to check it. Germline V lookup: CDR1 SGHAT, CDR2 FQNNGV. This CDR3 has 15 amino acids.

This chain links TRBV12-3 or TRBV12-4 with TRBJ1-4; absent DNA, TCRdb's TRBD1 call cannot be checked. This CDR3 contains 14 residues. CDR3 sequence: CASSPGTGVEKLFF.

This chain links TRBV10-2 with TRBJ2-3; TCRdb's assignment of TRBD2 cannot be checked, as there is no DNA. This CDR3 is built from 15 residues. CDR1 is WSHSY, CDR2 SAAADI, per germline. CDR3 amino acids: CASSASNEYTDTQYF.

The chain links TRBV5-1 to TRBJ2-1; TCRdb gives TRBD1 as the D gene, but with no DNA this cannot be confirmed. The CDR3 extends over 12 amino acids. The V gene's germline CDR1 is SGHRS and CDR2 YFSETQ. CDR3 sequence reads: CASSPGQGEQFF. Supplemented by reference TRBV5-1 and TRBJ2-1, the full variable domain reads KAGVTQTPRYLIKTRGQQVTLSCSPISGHRSVSWYQQTPGQGLQFLFEYFSETQRNKGNFPGRFSGRQFSNSRSEMNVSTLELGDSALYLCASSPGQGEQFFGPGTRLTVL.

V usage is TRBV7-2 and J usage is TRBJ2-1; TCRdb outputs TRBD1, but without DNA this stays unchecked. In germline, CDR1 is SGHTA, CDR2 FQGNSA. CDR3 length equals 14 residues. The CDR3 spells CASSSGTWWNEQFF.

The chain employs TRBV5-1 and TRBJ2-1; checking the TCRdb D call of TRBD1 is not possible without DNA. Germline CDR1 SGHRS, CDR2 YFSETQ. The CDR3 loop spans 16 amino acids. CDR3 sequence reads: CASSLYPAGGGNEQFF.

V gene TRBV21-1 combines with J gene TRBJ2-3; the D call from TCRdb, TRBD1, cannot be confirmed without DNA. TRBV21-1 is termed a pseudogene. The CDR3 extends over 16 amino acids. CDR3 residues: CASSRALAGAPDTQYF.

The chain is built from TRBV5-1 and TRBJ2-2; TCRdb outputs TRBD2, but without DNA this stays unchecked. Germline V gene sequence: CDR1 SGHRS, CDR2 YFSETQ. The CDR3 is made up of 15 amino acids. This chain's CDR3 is CASKPGLTPTGELFF. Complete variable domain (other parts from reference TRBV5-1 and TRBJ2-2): KAGVTQTPRYLIKTRGQQVTLSCSPISGHRSVSWYQQTPGQGLQFLFEYFSETQRNKGNFPGRFSGRQFSNSRSEMNVSTLELGDSALYLCASKPGLTPTGELFFGEGSRLTVL.

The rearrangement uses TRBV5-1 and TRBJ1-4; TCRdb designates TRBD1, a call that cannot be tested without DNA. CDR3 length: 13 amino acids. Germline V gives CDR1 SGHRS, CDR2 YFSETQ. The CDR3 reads CASSLGQGEKLFF.

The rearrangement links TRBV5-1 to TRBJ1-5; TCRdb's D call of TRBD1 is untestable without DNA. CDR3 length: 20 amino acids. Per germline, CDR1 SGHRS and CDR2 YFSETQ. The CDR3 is CASSFNTMTGEGLGNQPQHF. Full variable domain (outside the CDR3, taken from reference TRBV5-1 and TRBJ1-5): KAGVTQTPRYLIKTRGQQVTLSCSPISGHRSVSWYQQTPGQGLQFLFEYFSETQRNKGNFPGRFSGRQFSNSRSEMNVSTLELGDSALYLCASSFNTMTGEGLGNQPQHFGDGTRLSIL.

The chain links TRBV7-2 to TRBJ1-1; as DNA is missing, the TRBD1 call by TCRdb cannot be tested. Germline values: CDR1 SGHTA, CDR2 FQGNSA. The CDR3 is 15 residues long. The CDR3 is CASSSPRRGNTEAFF.

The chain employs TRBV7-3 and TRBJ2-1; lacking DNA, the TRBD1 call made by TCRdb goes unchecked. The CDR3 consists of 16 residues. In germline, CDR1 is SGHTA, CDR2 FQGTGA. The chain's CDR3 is CASSLRLGAEGNEQFF.

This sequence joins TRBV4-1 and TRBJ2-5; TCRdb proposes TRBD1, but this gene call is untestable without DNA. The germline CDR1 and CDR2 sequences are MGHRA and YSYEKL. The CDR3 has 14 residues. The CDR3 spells CASSQKDRGETQYF.

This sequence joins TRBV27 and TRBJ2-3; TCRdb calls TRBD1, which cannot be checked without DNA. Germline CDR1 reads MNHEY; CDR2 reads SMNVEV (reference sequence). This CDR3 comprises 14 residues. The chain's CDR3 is CASRDGGGGDTQYF.

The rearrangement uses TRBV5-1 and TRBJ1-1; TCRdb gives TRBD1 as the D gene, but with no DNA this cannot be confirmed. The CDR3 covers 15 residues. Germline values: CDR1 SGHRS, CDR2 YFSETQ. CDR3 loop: CASGGSRDTNTEAFF.

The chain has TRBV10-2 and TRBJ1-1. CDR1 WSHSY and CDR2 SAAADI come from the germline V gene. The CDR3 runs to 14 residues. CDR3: CASSDHTLNTEAFF.

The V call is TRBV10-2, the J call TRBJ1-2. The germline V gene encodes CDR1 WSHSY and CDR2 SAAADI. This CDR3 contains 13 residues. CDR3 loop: CAGGGSVNYGYTF.

The CDR3 region is CSARVLGNTEAFF. This rearrangement joins TRBV20-1 to TRBJ1-1. CDR3 size: 13 residues. Germline CDR1 is DFQATT and CDR2 is SNEGSKA (reference sequence).

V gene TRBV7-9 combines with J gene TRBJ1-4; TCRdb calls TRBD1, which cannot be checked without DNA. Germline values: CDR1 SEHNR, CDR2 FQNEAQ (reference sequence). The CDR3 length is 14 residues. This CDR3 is CASSPKGDNEKLFF.

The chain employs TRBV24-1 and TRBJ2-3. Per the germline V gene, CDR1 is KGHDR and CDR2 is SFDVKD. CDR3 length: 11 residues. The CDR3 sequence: CATGFDGAQYF.

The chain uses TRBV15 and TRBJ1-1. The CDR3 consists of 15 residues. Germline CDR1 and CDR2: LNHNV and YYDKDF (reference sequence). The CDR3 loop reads CATSYHGSGNTEAFF.

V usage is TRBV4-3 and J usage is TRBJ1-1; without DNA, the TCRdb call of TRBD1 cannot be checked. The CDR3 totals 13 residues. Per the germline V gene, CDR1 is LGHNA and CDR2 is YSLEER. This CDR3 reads CASSQAGRDGAFF.

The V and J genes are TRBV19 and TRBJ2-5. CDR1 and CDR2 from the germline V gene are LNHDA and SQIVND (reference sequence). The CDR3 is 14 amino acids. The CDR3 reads CASSKGSVGETQYF.